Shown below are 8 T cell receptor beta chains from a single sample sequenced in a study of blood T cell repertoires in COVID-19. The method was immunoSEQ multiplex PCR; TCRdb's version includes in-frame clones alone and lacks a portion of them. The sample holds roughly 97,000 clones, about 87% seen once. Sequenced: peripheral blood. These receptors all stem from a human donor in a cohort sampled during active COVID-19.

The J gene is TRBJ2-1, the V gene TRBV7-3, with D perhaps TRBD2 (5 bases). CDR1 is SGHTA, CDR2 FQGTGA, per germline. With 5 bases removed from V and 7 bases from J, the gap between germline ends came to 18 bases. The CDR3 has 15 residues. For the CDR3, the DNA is TGTGCCAGCAGCCCGAACCCCGGACTGGAAAATGAGCAGTTCTTC. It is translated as CASSPNPGLENEQFF.

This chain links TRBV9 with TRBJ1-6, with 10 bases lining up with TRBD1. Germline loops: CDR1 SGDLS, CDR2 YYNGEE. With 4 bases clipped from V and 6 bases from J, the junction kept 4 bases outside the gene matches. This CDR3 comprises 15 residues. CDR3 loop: CASSSRDRGNSPLHF. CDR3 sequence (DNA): TGTGCCAGCAGCTCCCGGGACAGGGGTAATTCACCCCTCCACTTT.

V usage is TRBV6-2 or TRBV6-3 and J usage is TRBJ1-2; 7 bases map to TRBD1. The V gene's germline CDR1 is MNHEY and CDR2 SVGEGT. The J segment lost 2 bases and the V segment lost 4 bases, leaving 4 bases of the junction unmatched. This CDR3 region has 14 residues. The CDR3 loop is CASSSNRGNYGYTF. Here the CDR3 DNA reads TGTGCCAGCAGTTCCAACAGGGGAAACTATGGCTACACCTTC.

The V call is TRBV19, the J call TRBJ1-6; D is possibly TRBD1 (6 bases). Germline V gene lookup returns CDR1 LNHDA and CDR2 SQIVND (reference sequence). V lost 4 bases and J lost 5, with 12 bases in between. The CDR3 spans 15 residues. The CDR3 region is CASSTQGRDNSPLHF. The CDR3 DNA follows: TGTGCCAGTAGTACACAGGGTAGGGATAATTCACCCCTCCACTTT.

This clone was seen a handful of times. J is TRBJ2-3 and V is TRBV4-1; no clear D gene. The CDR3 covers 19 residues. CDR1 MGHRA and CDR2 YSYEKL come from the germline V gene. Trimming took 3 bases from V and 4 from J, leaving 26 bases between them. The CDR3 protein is CASSHPFPTTLRGADTQYF. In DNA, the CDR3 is TGCGCCAGCAGCCACCCGTTCCCCACAACACTTAGAGGTGCAGATACGCAGTATTTT.

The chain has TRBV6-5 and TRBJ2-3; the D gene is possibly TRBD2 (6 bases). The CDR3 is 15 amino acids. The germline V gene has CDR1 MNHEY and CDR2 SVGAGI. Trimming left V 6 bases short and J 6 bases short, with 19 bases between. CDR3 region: CASRARRGGWDTQYF. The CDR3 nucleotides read TGTGCCAGCAGGGCCCGGAGGGGTGGATGGGATACGCAGTATTTT.

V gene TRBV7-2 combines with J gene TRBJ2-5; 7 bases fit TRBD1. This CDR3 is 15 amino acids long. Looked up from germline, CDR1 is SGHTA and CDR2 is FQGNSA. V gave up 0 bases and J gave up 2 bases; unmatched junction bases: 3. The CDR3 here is CASSLAMDRQETQYF. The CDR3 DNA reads TGTGCCAGCAGCTTAGCGATGGACAGGCAAGAGACCCAGTACTTC.

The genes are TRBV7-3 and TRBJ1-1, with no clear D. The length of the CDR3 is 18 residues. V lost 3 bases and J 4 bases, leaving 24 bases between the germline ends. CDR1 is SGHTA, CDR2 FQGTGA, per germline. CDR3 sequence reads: CASSFAPYSGQKSTEAFF. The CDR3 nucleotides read TGTGCCAGCAGCTTCGCCCCGTACAGCGGGCAAAAAAGCACTGAAGCTTTCTTT.